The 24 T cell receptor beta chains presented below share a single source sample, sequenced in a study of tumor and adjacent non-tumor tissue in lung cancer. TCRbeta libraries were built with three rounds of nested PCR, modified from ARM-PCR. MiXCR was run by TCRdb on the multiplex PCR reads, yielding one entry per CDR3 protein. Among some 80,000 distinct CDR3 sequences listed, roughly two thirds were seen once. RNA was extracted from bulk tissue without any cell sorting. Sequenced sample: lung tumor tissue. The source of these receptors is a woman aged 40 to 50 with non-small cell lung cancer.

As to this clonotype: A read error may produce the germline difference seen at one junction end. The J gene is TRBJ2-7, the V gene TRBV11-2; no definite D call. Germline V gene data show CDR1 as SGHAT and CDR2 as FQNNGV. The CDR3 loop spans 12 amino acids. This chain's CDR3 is CASCLSPPGQHF. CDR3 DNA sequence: TGTGCCAGTTGCTTATCTCCACCCGGGCAGCACTTC. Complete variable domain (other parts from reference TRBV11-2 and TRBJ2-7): EAGVAQSPRYKIIEKRQSVAFWCNPISGHATLYWYQQILGQGPKLLIQFQNNGVVDDSQLPKDRFSAERLKGVDSTLKIQPAKLEDSAVYLCASCLSPPGQHFGPGTRLTVT.

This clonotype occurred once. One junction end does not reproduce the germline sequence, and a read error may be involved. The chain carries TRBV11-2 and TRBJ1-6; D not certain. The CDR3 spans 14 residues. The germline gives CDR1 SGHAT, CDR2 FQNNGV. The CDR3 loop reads CASSGGIYNSPLHF. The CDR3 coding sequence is TGTGCCAGCTCAGGCGGGATATATAATTCACCGCTCCACTTT.

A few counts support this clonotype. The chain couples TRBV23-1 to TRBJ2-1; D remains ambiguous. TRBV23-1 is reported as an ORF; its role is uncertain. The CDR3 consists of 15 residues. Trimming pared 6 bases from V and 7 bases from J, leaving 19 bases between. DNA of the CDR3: TGCGCCAGCAGACCGAGTCCTGGGATTGGAAATGAGCAGTTCTTC. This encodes CASRPSPGIGNEQFF.

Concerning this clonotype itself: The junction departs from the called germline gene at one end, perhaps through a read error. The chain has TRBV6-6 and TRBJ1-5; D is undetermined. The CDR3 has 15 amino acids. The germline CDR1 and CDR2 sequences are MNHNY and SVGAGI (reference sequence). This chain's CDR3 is CANSFGENNNQPQHF. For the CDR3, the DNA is TGTGCCAACAGTTTCGGCGAGAATAACAATCAGCCCCAGCATTTT.

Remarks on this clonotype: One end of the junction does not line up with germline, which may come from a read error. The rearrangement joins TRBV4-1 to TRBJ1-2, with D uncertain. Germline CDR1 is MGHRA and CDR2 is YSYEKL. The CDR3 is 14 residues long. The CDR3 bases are TGCGCCAGCAGCCAGGTCATGGGATTAGGCGACTACACTTTC. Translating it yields CASSQVMGLGDYTF.

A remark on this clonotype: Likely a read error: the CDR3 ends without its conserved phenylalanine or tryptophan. CDR3 DNA sequence: TGCAGTGCCCCAAACCCACTAGCGGGGGGGCTCCTTGGGGGAAATGAACAGTTCTTA. It translates to CSAPNPLAGGLLGGNEQFL. The rearrangement uses TRBV20-1 and TRBJ2-1, with 13 bases that match TRBD2. Germline CDR1 DFQATT, CDR2 SNEGSKA (reference sequence). This CDR3 spans 19 amino acids.

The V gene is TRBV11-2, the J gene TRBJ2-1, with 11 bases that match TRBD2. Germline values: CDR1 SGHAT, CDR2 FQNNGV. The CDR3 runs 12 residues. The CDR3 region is CSNSSLAGEGFF. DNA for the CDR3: TGTTCCAACAGCTCACTAGCGGGAGAGGGGTTCTTC.

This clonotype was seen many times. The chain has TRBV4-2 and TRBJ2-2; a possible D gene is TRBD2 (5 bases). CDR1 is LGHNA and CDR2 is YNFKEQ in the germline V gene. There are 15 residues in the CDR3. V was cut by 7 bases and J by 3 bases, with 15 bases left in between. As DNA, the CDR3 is TGTGCCAGCAAAAGCTTGGAGGACCACACCGGGGAGCTGTTTTTT. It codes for CASKSLEDHTGELFF.

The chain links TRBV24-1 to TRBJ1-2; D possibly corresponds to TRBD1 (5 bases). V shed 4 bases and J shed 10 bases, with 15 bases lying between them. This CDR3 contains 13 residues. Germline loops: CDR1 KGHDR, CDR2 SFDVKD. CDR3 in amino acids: CATSEGTPSDYTF. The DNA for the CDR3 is TGTGCCACCAGTGAGGGGACCCCAAGTGACTACACCTTC.

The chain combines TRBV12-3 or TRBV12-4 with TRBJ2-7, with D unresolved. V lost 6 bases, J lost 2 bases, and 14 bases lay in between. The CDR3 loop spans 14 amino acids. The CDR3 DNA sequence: TGTGCCAGCAGGTCGCAGTCAAGGACCTACGAGCAGTACTTC. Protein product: CASRSQSRTYEQYF.

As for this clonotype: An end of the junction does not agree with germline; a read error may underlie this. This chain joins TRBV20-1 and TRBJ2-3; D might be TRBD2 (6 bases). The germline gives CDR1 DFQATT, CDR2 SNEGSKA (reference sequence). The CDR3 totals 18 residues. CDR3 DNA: TGCAGTGCTAGCTTCAGTAGCGGACGTATTGGGAGCATAGATACGCAGTATTTT. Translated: CSASFSSGRIGSIDTQYF.

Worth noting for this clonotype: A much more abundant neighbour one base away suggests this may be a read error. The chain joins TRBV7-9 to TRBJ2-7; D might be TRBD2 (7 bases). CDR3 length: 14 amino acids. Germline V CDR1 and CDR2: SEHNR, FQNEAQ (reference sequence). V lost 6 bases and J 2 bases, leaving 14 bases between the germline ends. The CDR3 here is CASRQGGATYEQYF. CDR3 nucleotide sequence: TGTGCCAGCAGACAAGGGGGGGCCACCTACGAGCAGTACTTC. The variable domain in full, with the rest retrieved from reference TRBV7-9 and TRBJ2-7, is DTGVSQNPRHKITKRGQNVTFRCDPISEHNRLYWYRQTLGQGPEFLTYFQNEAQLEKSRLLSDRFSAERPKGSFSTLEIQRTEQGDSAMYLCASRQGGATYEQYFGPGTRLTVT.

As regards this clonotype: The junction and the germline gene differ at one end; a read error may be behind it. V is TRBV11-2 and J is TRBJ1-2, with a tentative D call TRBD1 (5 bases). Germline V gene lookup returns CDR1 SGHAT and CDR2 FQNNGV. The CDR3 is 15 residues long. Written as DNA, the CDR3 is TGTGCCATCAGCCAATACAATACAGGACTAAGAGGCTACATCTTC. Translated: CAISQYNTGLRGYIF.

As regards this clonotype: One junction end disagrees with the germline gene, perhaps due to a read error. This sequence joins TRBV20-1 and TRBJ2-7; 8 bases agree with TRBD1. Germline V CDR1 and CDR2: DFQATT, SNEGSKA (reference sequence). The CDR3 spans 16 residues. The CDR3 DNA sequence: TGCAGTGCTGGAGATCAGCAGGGGGCCGTATCCTACGAGGAGTACTTC. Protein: CSAGDQQGAVSYEEYF.

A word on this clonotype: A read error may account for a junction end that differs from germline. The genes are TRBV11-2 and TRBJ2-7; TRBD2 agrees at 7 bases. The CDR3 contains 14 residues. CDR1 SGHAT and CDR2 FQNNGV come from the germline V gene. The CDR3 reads CASSSAGVATEQYF. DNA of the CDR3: TGTGCCAGCAGCTCCGCGGGAGTTGCGACGGAGCAGTATTTC. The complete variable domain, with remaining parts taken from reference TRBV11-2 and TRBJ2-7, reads EAGVAQSPRYKIIEKRQSVAFWCNPISGHATLYWYQQILGQGPKLLIQFQNNGVVDDSQLPKDRFSAERLKGVDSTLKIQPAKLEDSAVYLCASSSAGVATEQYFGPGTRLTVT.

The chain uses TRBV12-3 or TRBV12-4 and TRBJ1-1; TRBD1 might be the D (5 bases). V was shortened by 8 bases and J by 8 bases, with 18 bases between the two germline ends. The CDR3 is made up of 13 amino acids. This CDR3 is CASGTMNMGEAFF. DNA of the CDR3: TGTGCCAGCGGGACCATGAACATGGGCGAAGCTTTCTTT.

The CDR3 loop is CATSGSTTDNQYF. The CDR3 nucleotides read TGTGCCACCAGTGGTTCCACGACAGATAACCAGTATTTT. The chain employs TRBV24-1 and TRBJ2-3; the D gene is possibly TRBD1 (5 bases). The germline V gene encodes CDR1 KGHDR and CDR2 SFDVKD. This CDR3 is built from 13 residues. The V end lost 5 bases, the J end lost 12 bases, and 17 bases lay between the germline ends.

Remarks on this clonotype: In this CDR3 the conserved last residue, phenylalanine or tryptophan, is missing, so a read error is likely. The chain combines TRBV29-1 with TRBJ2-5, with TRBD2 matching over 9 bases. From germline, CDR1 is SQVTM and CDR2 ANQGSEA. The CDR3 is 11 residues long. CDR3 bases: TGCAGAGGAGAGCGGGAGGCGACCCAGTACCTC. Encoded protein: CRGEREATQYL.

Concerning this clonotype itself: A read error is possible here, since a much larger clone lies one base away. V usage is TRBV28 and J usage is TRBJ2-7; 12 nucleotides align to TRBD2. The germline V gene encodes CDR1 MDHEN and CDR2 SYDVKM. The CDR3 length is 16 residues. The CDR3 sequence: CANSPLGTSGFNEQYF. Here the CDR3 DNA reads TGTGCCAACAGTCCACTAGGGACTAGCGGGTTCAACGAGCAGTACTTC. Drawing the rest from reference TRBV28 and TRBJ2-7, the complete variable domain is DVKVTQSSRYLVKRTGEKVFLECVQDMDHENMFWYRQDPGLGLRLIYFSYDVKMKEKGDIPEGYSVSREKKERFSLILESASTNQTSMYLCANSPLGTSGFNEQYFGPGTRLTVT.

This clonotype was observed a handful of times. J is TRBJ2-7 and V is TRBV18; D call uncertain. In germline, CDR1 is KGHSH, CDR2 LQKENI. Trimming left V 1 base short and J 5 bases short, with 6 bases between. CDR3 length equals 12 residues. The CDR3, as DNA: TGTGCCAGCTCACCACATAGCCACGAGCAGTACTTC. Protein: CASSPHSHEQYF.

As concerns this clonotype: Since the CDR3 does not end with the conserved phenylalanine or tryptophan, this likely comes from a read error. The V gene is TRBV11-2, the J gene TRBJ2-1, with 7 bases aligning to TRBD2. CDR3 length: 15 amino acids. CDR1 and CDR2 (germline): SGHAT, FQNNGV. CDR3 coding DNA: TGTGCCGGCAGCTCACAGCGGGGCTCCTACGATGAGCAGTTCCTC. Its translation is CAGSSQRGSYDEQFL.

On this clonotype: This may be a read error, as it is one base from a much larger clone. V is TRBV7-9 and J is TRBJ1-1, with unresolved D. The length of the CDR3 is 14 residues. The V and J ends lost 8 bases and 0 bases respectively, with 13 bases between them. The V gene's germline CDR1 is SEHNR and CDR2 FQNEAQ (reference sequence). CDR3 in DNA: TGTGCCAGCGGTTTAGAGAGTTTGAACACTGAAGCTTTCTTT. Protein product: CASGLESLNTEAFF.

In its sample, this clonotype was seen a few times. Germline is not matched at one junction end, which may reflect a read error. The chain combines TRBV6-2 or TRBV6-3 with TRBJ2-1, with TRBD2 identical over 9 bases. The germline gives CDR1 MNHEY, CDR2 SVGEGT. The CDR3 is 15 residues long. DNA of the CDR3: TGTGCCAGCAGTTACAGGGAGCGGGGGGACAACGAGCAGTTCTTC. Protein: CASSYRERGDNEQFF.

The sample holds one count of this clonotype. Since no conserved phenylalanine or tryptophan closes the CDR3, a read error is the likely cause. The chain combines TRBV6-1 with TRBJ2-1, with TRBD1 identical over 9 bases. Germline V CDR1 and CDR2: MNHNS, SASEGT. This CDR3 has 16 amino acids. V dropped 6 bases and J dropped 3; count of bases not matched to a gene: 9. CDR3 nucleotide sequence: TGTGCCAGCAGCACGAGATCGGGACAGGGCTACAATGAGCAGTTCCTC. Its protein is CASSTRSGQGYNEQFL.